This TCR beta chain was documented in a study of long-term antiretroviral therapy in people with HIV. Across the study: Samples collected earliest predate the 2015 immediate-ART recommendation by about a decade.

Per germline, CDR1 SGHRS and CDR2 YFSETQ. The CDR3 spans 16 residues. V lost 4 bases to trimming and J lost 5 bases, with 18 bases between them. Sequencing used immunoSEQ v3.0 at survey level. Method: immunoSEQ multiplex PCR; TCRdb's copy keeps in-frame clones and lacks some. The repertoire has about 38,000 clones, around 86% of them found once; the top ten carry over 4%. Everyone in the study who had HIV was treated in the United States. Whole-study results and caveats: Against controls, HIV repertoires showed narrower ranges of CDR3 length. Pre-ART-expanded clones dominated the repertoire at all time points.

A remark on this clone: The target antigen is unknown.

The clonotype originates from a young man with HIV. Sequences were derived from unsorted PBMCs, sampled 1.5 years after starting antiretroviral therapy. The chain joins TRBV5-1 to TRBJ2-2, with D maybe TRBD2 (6 bases). The CDR3 DNA reads TGCGCCAGCAGCGCCTCAGGGTTAGCGGAGACCGGGGAGCTGTTTTTT. The encoded protein is CASSASGLAETGELFF.